These 12 T cell receptor beta chains were all obtained from the same sample, sequenced in a study of cytomegalovirus exposure and HLA in healthy donors. PCR primers comprised 60 Vbeta and 13 Jbeta primers. TCRdb's copy holds only in-frame clones and misses some; the assay was immunoSEQ multiplex PCR. The repertoire has about 130,000 clones, 80% of them found once; the top ten carry more than 2.5%. The specimen was PBMCs. All receptors come from a male donor in good health and CMV-seronegative.

The chain links TRBV7-2 to TRBJ1-1; unclear D gene. Germline V CDR1 and CDR2: SGHTA, FQGNSA. This CDR3 has 19 amino acids. Trimming took 5 bases from V and 3 from J, leaving 28 bases between them. The CDR3 sequence: CASSTPRAGYKVLDTEAFF. DNA of the CDR3: TGTGCCAGCAGCACACCACGGGCGGGGTATAAGGTTCTGGACACTGAAGCTTTCTTT.

The chain combines TRBV25-1 with TRBJ2-5; maybe TRBD1 (5 bases). There are 14 residues in the CDR3. CDR1 and CDR2 from the germline V gene are MGHDK and SYGVNS. V was clipped by 3 bases and J by 2 bases, with 10 bases between them. CDR3 in amino acids: CASSEFKGQETQYF. CDR3 sequence (DNA): TGTGCCAGCAGTGAGTTTAAGGGGCAAGAGACCCAGTACTTC.

This chain connects TRBV29-1 to TRBJ1-1; no clear D. V lost 7 bases and J 1 base, leaving 13 bases between the germline ends. The germline gives CDR1 SQVTM, CDR2 ANQGSEA. The CDR3 sequence is 13 residues long. CDR3 in amino acids: CSAPDTGNTEAFF. The DNA of the CDR3 is TGCAGCGCACCTGACACCGGGAACACTGAAGCTTTCTTT.

This chain links TRBV25-1 with TRBJ2-3; 7 nucleotides line up with TRBD1. Germline CDR1 reads MGHDK; CDR2 reads SYGVNS. The CDR3 length is 14 residues. V lost 1 base, J lost 6 bases, and 4 bases stayed unmatched. CDR3 amino acids: CASSEFGRGDTQYF. Written as DNA, the CDR3 is TGTGCCAGCAGTGAATTTGGCAGGGGGGATACGCAGTATTTT. The complete variable domain, with remaining parts taken from reference TRBV25-1 and TRBJ2-3, reads EADIYQTPRYLVIGTGKKITLECSQTMGHDKMYWYQQDPGMELHLIHYSYGVNSTEKGDLSSESTVSRIRTEHFPLTLESARPSHTSQYLCASSEFGRGDTQYFGPGTRLTVL.

To note about this clone: In the same sample, other DNA sequences code for this CDR3. The rearrangement links TRBV19 to TRBJ2-7, with D perhaps TRBD1 (6 bases). V was pared by 6 bases and J by 2 bases, with 8 bases between. The CDR3 consists of 12 residues. The germline V gene encodes CDR1 LNHDA and CDR2 SQIVND (reference sequence). For the CDR3, the DNA is TGTGCCAGTAGCCAGGGGACCTACGAGCAGTACTTC. It yields the protein CASSQGTYEQYF.

The rearrangement uses TRBV9 and TRBJ1-1; D not certain. This CDR3 is built from 14 residues. V gave up 0 bases and J gave up 1 base, with 7 bases separating them. Germline CDR1 SGDLS, CDR2 YYNGEE. CDR3 bases: TGTGCCAGCAGCGTAGCTTCCGGGAACACTGAAGCTTTCTTT. Translating gives CASSVASGNTEAFF.

This clone has just one count. The chain has TRBV29-1 and TRBJ1-2, with D possibly TRBD1 on 6 matching bases. With 4 bases removed from V and 0 bases from J, the gap between germline ends came to 12 bases. The CDR3 spans 14 residues. Germline CDR1 SQVTM, CDR2 ANQGSEA. In nucleotides, the CDR3 is TGCAGCGTTGGGGGGGGGCTATCTAACTATGGCTACACCTTC. This sequence encodes CSVGGGLSNYGYTF.

Only one count was recorded for this clone. The rearrangement links TRBV4-1 to TRBJ1-3, with 8 nucleotides matching TRBD1. This CDR3 is 16 amino acids long. Germline V gene sequence: CDR1 MGHRA, CDR2 YSYEKL. V lost 3 bases, J lost 2 bases, and 6 bases stayed unmatched. The CDR3, as DNA: TGCGCCAGCAGCCACCGAATGGGACAGGCTGGAAACACCATATATTTT. It encodes CASSHRMGQAGNTIYF.

In its sample, this clone was seen a few times. The rearrangement uses TRBV5-1 and TRBJ2-1; possibly TRBD2 for D (5 bases). Germline values: CDR1 SGHRS, CDR2 YFSETQ. With 2 bases removed from V and 5 bases from J, the gap between germline ends came to 26 bases. CDR3 size: 19 residues. CDR3 in amino acids: CASSFGNSHPEGLNNEQFF. The CDR3 bases are TGCGCCAGCAGCTTCGGGAACTCCCACCCCGAAGGACTGAACAATGAGCAGTTCTTC.

The chain has TRBV18 and TRBJ2-1, with 8 bases that match TRBD1. The CDR3 extends over 14 amino acids. Germline CDR1 KGHSH, CDR2 LQKENI. With 4 bases clipped from V and 6 bases from J, the junction kept 5 bases outside the gene matches. CDR3 bases: TGTGCCAGCTCACACGCGGACAGGGTCAATGAGCAGTTCTTC. Translated, it gives CASSHADRVNEQFF.

The table lists this clone with a count of one. The same CDR3 can be traced to other DNA sequences in this sample. The chain has TRBV11-2 and TRBJ2-5; a possible D gene is TRBD2 (5 bases). This CDR3 is built from 13 residues. The germline V gene has CDR1 SGHAT and CDR2 FQNNGV. Deletions cut 2 bases from V and 4 bases from J, with 8 bases between. The CDR3 DNA follows: TGTGCCAGCAGCTTACCGGGGTCAGAGACCCAGTACTTC. This codes for CASSLPGSETQYF.

The V call is TRBV30, the J call TRBJ2-7; D unclear. CDR1 is GTSNPN, CDR2 SVGIG, per germline (reference sequence). Trimming stripped 2 bases from V and 2 bases from J, with 4 bases between. The CDR3 length is 11 residues. In DNA, the CDR3 is TGTGCCTGGAGTTCCGCCTACGAGCAGTACTTC. Protein sequence: CAWSSAYEQYF.